The rows below give T cell receptor beta chains drawn from one sample of a study of blood T cells in healthy people across ages. TCRdb reprocessed the 5' RACE reads with MiXCR, giving one entry per CDR3 protein. The sample has about 900,000 distinct CDR3 sequences; around two thirds are singletons. Sequencing was done on a sample of blood. The source is a man aged 30-40 years in good health. Each CDR3 is given with its conserved first and last residue. A D gene is named only where the DNA matches it firmly. Clone size appears in some rows only: once, few, many, or a class for an expanded clone.

d_call: -; clone_size: -; cdr3_length: 14; j_call: TRBJ2-7; v_call: TRBV5-6; cdr3_aa: CASKPEGRGYEQYF; cdr3_nt: TGTGCCAGCAAGCCGGAGGGGCGTGGCTACGAGCAGTACTTC
d_call: TRBD1; clone_size: few; cdr3_length: 15; j_call: TRBJ1-5; v_call: TRBV20-1; cdr3_aa: CSAIFGQEGRQPQHF; cdr3_nt: TGCAGTGCCATCTTCGGACAGGAGGGTAGGCAGCCCCAGCATTTT
d_call: TRBD1; clone_size: -; cdr3_length: 13; j_call: TRBJ1-2; v_call: TRBV2; cdr3_aa: CASRGQGARGYTF; cdr3_nt: TGTGCCAGCAGGGGACAGGGGGCTCGAGGCTACACCTTC
d_call: -; clone_size: -; cdr3_length: 15; j_call: TRBJ2-7; v_call: TRBV10-3; cdr3_aa: CAISEGGGNSYEQYF; cdr3_nt: TGTGCCATCAGTGAAGGTGGGGGGAACTCCTACGAGCAGTACTTC
d_call: -; clone_size: -; cdr3_length: 14; j_call: TRBJ2-5; v_call: TRBV15; cdr3_aa: CATSRGGQGETQYF; cdr3_nt: TGTGCCACCAGCAGAGGTGGGCAGGGGGAGACCCAGTACTTC
d_call: TRBD2; clone_size: -; cdr3_length: 15; j_call: TRBJ2-5; v_call: TRBV9; cdr3_aa: CASSRTSGGPETQYF; cdr3_nt: TGTGCCAGCAGCCGGACTAGCGGGGGGCCGGAGACCCAGTACTTC
d_call: TRBD1; clone_size: -; cdr3_length: 13; j_call: TRBJ2-7; v_call: TRBV29-1; cdr3_aa: CSGAPGQVYEQYF; cdr3_nt: TGCAGCGGGGCTCCGGGACAGGTCTACGAGCAGTACTTC
d_call: TRBD1; clone_size: -; cdr3_length: 15; j_call: TRBJ2-5; v_call: TRBV7-2; cdr3_aa: CASSLQQDRGETQYF; cdr3_nt: TGTGCCAGCAGCCTCCAGCAGGACAGGGGAGAGACCCAGTACTTC
d_call: -; clone_size: -; cdr3_length: 11; j_call: TRBJ2-7; v_call: TRBV27; cdr3_aa: CASGTGYEQYF; cdr3_nt: TGTGCCAGCGGCACCGGCTACGAGCAGTACTTC
d_call: -; clone_size: few; cdr3_length: 14; j_call: TRBJ2-6; v_call: TRBV2; cdr3_aa: CASSSTGGANVLTF; cdr3_nt: TGTGCCAGCAGTTCCACGGGTGGGGCCAACGTCCTGACTTTC
d_call: -; clone_size: -; cdr3_length: 13; j_call: TRBJ2-5; v_call: TRBV6-6; cdr3_aa: CASTYRDGGTQYF; cdr3_nt: TGTGCCAGCACCTACCGGGACGGCGGGACCCAGTACTTC
d_call: -; clone_size: once; cdr3_length: 15; j_call: TRBJ2-6; v_call: TRBV29-1; cdr3_aa: CSAGQLGSGANVLTF; cdr3_nt: TGCAGCGCCGGACAGCTGGGCTCTGGGGCCAACGTCCTGACTTTC
d_call: TRBD2; clone_size: few; cdr3_length: 15; j_call: TRBJ2-1; v_call: TRBV9; cdr3_aa: CASSPTSGGGNEQFF; cdr3_nt: TGTGCCAGCAGTCCCACTAGCGGGGGGGGGAATGAGCAGTTCTTC
d_call: TRBD1; clone_size: -; cdr3_length: 19; j_call: TRBJ1-5; v_call: TRBV27; cdr3_aa: CASSLSDRVGKEWDQPQHF; cdr3_nt: TGTGCCAGCAGTTTAAGCGACAGGGTGGGGAAAGAATGGGATCAGCCCCAGCATTTT
d_call: TRBD2; clone_size: -; cdr3_length: 15; j_call: TRBJ2-7; v_call: TRBV27; cdr3_aa: CASSQIAGARYEQYF; cdr3_nt: TGTGCCAGCAGTCAAATAGCGGGGGCCCGCTACGAGCAGTACTTC
d_call: -; clone_size: -; cdr3_length: 15; j_call: TRBJ2-7; v_call: TRBV20-1; cdr3_aa: CSSQGTSPFSYEQYF; cdr3_nt: TGCAGTTCCCAGGGCACTAGCCCCTTCTCCTACGAGCAGTACTTC
d_call: -; clone_size: -; cdr3_length: 18; j_call: TRBJ2-1; v_call: TRBV6-2/TRBV6-3; cdr3_aa: CASSYSGSALAWNNEQFF; cdr3_nt: TGTGCCAGCAGTTACTCCGGGTCCGCCCTCGCCTGGAACAATGAGCAGTTCTTC
d_call: -; clone_size: -; cdr3_length: 16; j_call: TRBJ2-4; v_call: TRBV7-9; cdr3_aa: CASSLGGGRAKNIQYF; cdr3_nt: TGTGCCAGCAGCTTAGGAGGGGGTCGGGCCAAAAACATTCAGTACTTC
d_call: TRBD1; clone_size: few; cdr3_length: 15; j_call: TRBJ1-2; v_call: TRBV27; cdr3_aa: CASSLSLGTGYGYTF; cdr3_nt: TGTGCCAGCAGTTTAAGTCTCGGGACAGGCTATGGCTACACCTTC
d_call: -; clone_size: -; cdr3_length: 14; j_call: TRBJ2-1; v_call: TRBV6-1; cdr3_aa: CASSESGDKGEQFF; cdr3_nt: TGTGCCAGCAGTGAGAGCGGAGACAAGGGTGAGCAGTTCTTC
d_call: -; clone_size: -; cdr3_length: 15; j_call: TRBJ2-2; v_call: TRBV10-3; cdr3_aa: CAISAGTSGRGELFF; cdr3_nt: TGTGCCATCAGTGCCGGGACAAGTGGGCGAGGGGAGCTGTTTTTT